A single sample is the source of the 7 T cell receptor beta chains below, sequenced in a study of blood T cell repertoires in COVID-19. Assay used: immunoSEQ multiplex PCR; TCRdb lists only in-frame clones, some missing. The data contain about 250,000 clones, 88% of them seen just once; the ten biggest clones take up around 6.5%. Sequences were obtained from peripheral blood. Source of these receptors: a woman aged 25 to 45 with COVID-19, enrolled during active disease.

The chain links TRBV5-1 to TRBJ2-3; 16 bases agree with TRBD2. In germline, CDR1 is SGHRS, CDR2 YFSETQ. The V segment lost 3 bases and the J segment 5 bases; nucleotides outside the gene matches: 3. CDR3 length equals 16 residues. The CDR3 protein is CASSSGLAGGVDTQYF. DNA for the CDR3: TGCGCCAGCAGCTCGGGACTAGCGGGAGGGGTAGATACGCAGTATTTT.

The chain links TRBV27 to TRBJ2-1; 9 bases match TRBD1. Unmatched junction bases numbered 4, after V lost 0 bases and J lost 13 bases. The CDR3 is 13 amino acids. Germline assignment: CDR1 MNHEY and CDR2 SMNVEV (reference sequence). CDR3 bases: TGTGCCAGCAGTTTATCGGGGACAGGGAGACAGTTCTTC. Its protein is CASSLSGTGRQFF.

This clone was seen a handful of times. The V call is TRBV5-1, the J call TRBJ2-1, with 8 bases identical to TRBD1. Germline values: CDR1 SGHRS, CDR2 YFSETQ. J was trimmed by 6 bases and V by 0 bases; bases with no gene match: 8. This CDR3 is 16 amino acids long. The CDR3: CASSLGGQGSGNEQFF. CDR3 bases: TGCGCCAGCAGCTTGGGAGGACAGGGTTCGGGCAATGAGCAGTTCTTC.

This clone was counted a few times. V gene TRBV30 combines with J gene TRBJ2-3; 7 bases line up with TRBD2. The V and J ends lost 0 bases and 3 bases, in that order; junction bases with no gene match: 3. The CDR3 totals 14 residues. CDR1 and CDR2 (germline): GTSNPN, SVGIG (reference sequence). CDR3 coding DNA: TGTGCCTGGAGTGTTGGTAGCGGGACAGATACGCAGTATTTT. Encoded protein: CAWSVGSGTDTQYF.

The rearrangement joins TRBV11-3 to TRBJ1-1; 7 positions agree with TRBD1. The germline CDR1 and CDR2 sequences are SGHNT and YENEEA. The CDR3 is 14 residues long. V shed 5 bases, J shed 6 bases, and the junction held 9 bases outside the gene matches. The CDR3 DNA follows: TGTGCCAGCAGCCGAGAGGGGGACAGTCCTGAAGCTTTCTTT. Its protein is CASSREGDSPEAFF. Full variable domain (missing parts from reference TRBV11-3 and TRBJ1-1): EAGVVQSPRYKIIEKKQPVAFWCNPISGHNTLYWYLQNLGQGPELLIRYENEEAVDDSQLPKDRFSAERLKGVDSTLKIQPAELGDSAVYLCASSREGDSPEAFFGQGTRLTVV.

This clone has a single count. The CDR3 reads CASSRDSTSQIGQYF. CDR3 in DNA: TGTGCCAGCAGTCGGGACTCCACATCACAGATCGGGCAGTATTTT. V is TRBV2 and J is TRBJ2-3; weak D call: TRBD2 (6 bases). The V end lost 5 bases, the J end lost 11 bases, and 23 bases lay between the germline ends. Germline CDR1 is SNHLY and CDR2 is FYNNEI. The CDR3 spans 15 residues.

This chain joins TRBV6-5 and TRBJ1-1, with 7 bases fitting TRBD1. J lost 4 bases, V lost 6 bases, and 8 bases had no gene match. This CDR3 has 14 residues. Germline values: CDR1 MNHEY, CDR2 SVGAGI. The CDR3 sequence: CASSQGGFVTEAFF. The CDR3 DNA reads TGTGCCAGCAGCCAAGGGGGCTTTGTCACTGAAGCTTTCTTT.